The 27 T cell receptor beta chains below were found in one sample sequenced in a study of CD8+ T cells in alopecia areata. cDNA serving as the sequencing template came from extracted, reverse transcribed RNA. Clones were sequenced by immunoSEQ multiplex PCR, and TCRdb holds only the in-frame ones, with some missing. Among 210,000 or so clones, approximately 67% were seen once, and the ten largest hold 1% to 1.5%. Noted treatment: oral pan-JAK inhibitor, 5-10 mg twice daily. The sample was CD4+ T cells sorted from blood, taken at week 44, from a patient treated with tofacitinib. These receptors came from a human donor with alopecia areata.

The rearrangement uses TRBV2 and TRBJ2-6; D remains unclear. The V gene lost 8 bases and the J gene lost 1 base, with 15 bases spanning the gap. This CDR3 spans 16 amino acids. Germline values: CDR1 SNHLY, CDR2 FYNNEI. CDR3 sequence reads: CASVADGVSGANVLTF. CDR3 bases: TGTGCCAGCGTCGCGGACGGAGTTTCTGGGGCCAACGTCCTGACTTTC. The whole variable domain, remainder taken from reference TRBV2 and TRBJ2-6, is EPEVTQTPSHQVTQMGQEVILRCVPISNHLYFYWYRQILGQKVEFLVSFYNNEISEKSEIFDDQFSVERPDGSNFTLKIRSTKLEDSAMYFCASVADGVSGANVLTFGAGSRLTVL.

The rearrangement links TRBV2 to TRBJ2-7; a weak D match, TRBD1 (6 bases). CDR1 is SNHLY and CDR2 is FYNNEI in the germline V gene. The V gene lost 3 bases and the J gene lost 2 bases, with 11 bases spanning the gap. This CDR3 contains 14 residues. The CDR3 coding sequence is TGTGCCAGCAGTGATACAGGGATACCCTACGAGCAGTACTTC. Amino acids: CASSDTGIPYEQYF.

Comments on this clone: The sample has other DNA sequences that encode this CDR3 too. V is TRBV30 and J is TRBJ1-3, with D perhaps matching TRBD1 (5 bases). The germline V and J ends were trimmed by 1 base and 4 bases, with 5 bases remaining between them. The germline CDR1 and CDR2 sequences are GTSNPN and SVGIG (reference sequence). The CDR3 covers 12 residues. The CDR3 DNA sequence: TGTGCCTGGAGTGGGGGGGGAAACACCATATATTTT. Residues: CAWSGGGNTIYF.

The rearrangement joins TRBV30 to TRBJ1-2; no clear D. The CDR3 is 12 amino acids. Trimming cost V 0 bases and J 8 bases, with 10 bases left between them. Germline CDR1 reads GTSNPN; CDR2 reads SVGIG (reference sequence). The CDR3 DNA sequence: TGTGCCTGGAGTGTACCCACGGGGGGCTACACCTTC. Amino acids: CAWSVPTGGYTF.

This sequence joins TRBV7-2 and TRBJ2-3; no definite D call. Trimming cost V 7 bases and J 1 base, with 9 bases left between them. The germline CDR1 and CDR2 sequences are SGHTA and FQGNSA. The CDR3 is made up of 13 amino acids. DNA of the CDR3: TGTGCCAGCAACTATGGGGGCACAGATACGCAGTATTTT. It is translated as CASNYGGTDTQYF.

This clone turned up a few times. This rearrangement joins TRBV29-1 to TRBJ1-1, with a tentative D call TRBD1 (5 bases). Trimming took 4 bases from V and 1 from J, leaving 10 bases between them. This CDR3 has 13 amino acids. In germline, CDR1 is SQVTM, CDR2 ANQGSEA. This CDR3 is CSVARRANTEAFF. The CDR3 nucleotides read TGCAGCGTTGCCCGCAGGGCGAACACTGAAGCTTTCTTT.

The chain uses TRBV15 and TRBJ1-2; possibly TRBD1 for D (5 bases). CDR3 length: 15 residues. Germline V lookup: CDR1 LNHNV, CDR2 YYDKDF (reference sequence). V lost 0 bases, J lost 7 bases, and 15 bases lay in between. The DNA of the CDR3 is TGTGCCACCAGCAGAGATGCTATAGGGACGGGTGGCTACACCTTC. It translates to CATSRDAIGTGGYTF.

The chain uses TRBV18 and TRBJ1-1, with 7 bases that match TRBD1. CDR3 size: 14 residues. V lost 5 bases, J lost 1 base, and 4 bases stayed unmatched. Germline CDR1 is KGHSH and CDR2 is LQKENI. The CDR3 sequence is CASSGTGANTEAFF. The CDR3 DNA is TGTGCCAGCTCAGGTACAGGGGCGAACACTGAAGCTTTCTTT.

V gene TRBV4-3 combines with J gene TRBJ2-7; D unresolved. This CDR3 comprises 15 residues. CDR1 LGHNA and CDR2 YSLEER come from the germline V gene. V was pared by 1 base and J by 0 bases, with 10 bases between. The DNA of the CDR3 is TGCGCCAGCAGCCAAGGACTTGGAAGCTCCTACGAGCAGTACTTC. It yields the protein CASSQGLGSSYEQYF.

This clone has a handful of counts. CDR3 loop: CASSQGGEQYF. CDR3 coding DNA: TGTGCCAGTAGCCAGGGTGGCGAGCAGTACTTC. The J gene is TRBJ2-7, the V gene TRBV19; maybe TRBD1 (5 bases). The germline V gene encodes CDR1 LNHDA and CDR2 SQIVND (reference sequence). The CDR3 is 11 residues long. V was trimmed by 6 bases and J by 6 bases, leaving 9 bases between them. Filled out from reference TRBV19 and TRBJ2-7, the complete variable domain reads DGGITQSPKYLFRKEGQNVTLSCEQNLNHDAMYWYRQDPGQGLRLIYYSQIVNDFQKGDIAEGYSVSREKKESFPLTVTSAQKNPTAFYLCASSQGGEQYFGPGTRLTVT.

This clone has just a few counts. The chain is built from TRBV7-9 and TRBJ2-5; D uncertain. Trimming pared 2 bases from V and 2 bases from J, leaving 6 bases between. From germline, CDR1 is SEHNR and CDR2 FQNEAQ (reference sequence). This CDR3 contains 13 residues. CDR3 sequence: CASSLWEQETQYF. CDR3 nucleotides: TGTGCCAGCAGCTTATGGGAACAAGAGACCCAGTACTTC. Looking up the rest from reference TRBV7-9 and TRBJ2-5 gives the full variable domain: DTGVSQNPRHKITKRGQNVTFRCDPISEHNRLYWYRQTLGQGPEFLTYFQNEAQLEKSRLLSDRFSAERPKGSFSTLEIQRTEQGDSAMYLCASSLWEQETQYFGPGTRLLVL.

This clone was observed a handful of times. The genes are TRBV19 and TRBJ2-3; D gene unclear. Germline V gives CDR1 LNHDA, CDR2 SQIVND (reference sequence). The CDR3 runs to 14 residues. Trimming shortened V by 1 base and J by 7 bases, and 12 bases separated the two germline ends. DNA of the CDR3: TGTGCCAGTAGTATAGCGGGTGGAGTCAATACGCAGTATTTT. Protein: CASSIAGGVNTQYF.

The chain employs TRBV7-2 and TRBJ1-4; no firm D call. V lost 1 base to trimming and J lost 0 bases, with 6 bases between them. Germline CDR1 reads SGHTA; CDR2 reads FQGNSA. CDR3 length: 15 amino acids. Here the CDR3 reads CASSLVSATNEKLFF. In nucleotides, the CDR3 is TGTGCCAGCAGCTTAGTGTCAGCAACTAATGAAAAACTGTTTTTT.

V and J are TRBV25-1 and TRBJ2-3; the D gene is possibly TRBD2 (5 bases). The ends were cut back, 6 bases at V and 7 bases at J, with 11 bases in the middle. The germline V gene encodes CDR1 MGHDK and CDR2 SYGVNS. The CDR3 has 12 residues. CDR3 in amino acids: CASSKTIYTQYF. The DNA for the CDR3 is TGTGCCAGCAGCAAGACTATCTATACGCAGTATTTT.

This chain joins TRBV30 and TRBJ2-5; TRBD1 matches 11 bases. This CDR3 has 14 amino acids. The V and J ends lost 4 bases and 5 bases, in that order; junction bases with no gene match: 6. Looked up from germline, CDR1 is GTSNPN and CDR2 is SVGIG (reference sequence). CDR3 in amino acids: CAWKRTGGLETQYF. As DNA, the CDR3 is TGTGCCTGGAAAAGGACAGGGGGCTTGGAGACCCAGTACTTC.

This clone was seen only once. The V gene is TRBV29-1, the J gene TRBJ2-7; D unresolved. Looked up from germline, CDR1 is SQVTM and CDR2 is ANQGSEA. Between the trimmed V and J ends, which lost 4 bases and 3 bases, there was a span of 13 bases. The CDR3 covers 13 residues. CDR3 loop: CSVGNFEGYEQYF. The CDR3 DNA sequence: TGCAGCGTTGGGAATTTCGAAGGCTACGAGCAGTACTTC.

The rearrangement joins TRBV4-1 to TRBJ2-3; D possibly matches TRBD1 or TRBD2 (6 bases each). Trimming took 0 bases from V and 3 from J, leaving 19 bases between them. Germline V lookup: CDR1 MGHRA, CDR2 YSYEKL. The CDR3 runs to 18 residues. DNA for the CDR3: TGCGCCAGCAGCCAAGATGAGTGGACGGGGGCGTCTACAGATACGCAGTATTTT. Translating gives CASSQDEWTGASTDTQYF.

CDR3 DNA: TGCGCCAGCAGCCATGCGGGAAGCACAGATACGCAGTATTTT. This sequence encodes CASSHAGSTDTQYF. The chain recombines TRBV4-3 with TRBJ2-3; tentative D call: TRBD2 (6 bases). The ends were cut back, 3 bases at V and 0 bases at J, with 7 bases in the middle. There are 14 residues in the CDR3. Germline V gene data show CDR1 as LGHNA and CDR2 as YSLEER.

In its sample, this clone was seen a few times. The V and J genes are TRBV13 and TRBJ2-7; D is perhaps TRBD1 or TRBD2 (6 bases each). V was shortened by 5 bases and J by 7 bases, with 18 bases between the two germline ends. Per the germline V gene, CDR1 is PRHDT and CDR2 is FYEKMQ (reference sequence). The CDR3 is 14 amino acids. The CDR3 sequence: CASSALRGAWEQYF. The CDR3 DNA reads as TGTGCCAGCAGCGCCTTGAGGGGGGCGTGGGAGCAGTACTTC.

This sequence joins TRBV29-1 and TRBJ2-1; D is possibly TRBD1 (6 bases). Germline CDR1 is SQVTM and CDR2 is ANQGSEA. The ends were cut back, 7 bases at V and 4 bases at J, with 8 bases in the middle. The CDR3 covers 11 residues. DNA for the CDR3: TGCAGCGCTACAGGGTACAATGAGCAGTTCTTC. This encodes CSATGYNEQFF.

V gene TRBV30 combines with J gene TRBJ2-7, with D possibly matching TRBD2 (7 bases). Per germline, CDR1 GTSNPN and CDR2 SVGIG (reference sequence). This CDR3 has 14 amino acids. Trimming stripped 4 bases from V and 6 bases from J, with 19 bases between. The CDR3 sequence is CAWNGGASPSEQYF. CDR3 in DNA: TGTGCCTGGAATGGGGGGGCTTCCCCTAGCGAGCAGTACTTC.

This rearrangement joins TRBV30 to TRBJ1-1, with 10 bases fitting TRBD1. The CDR3 sequence is 13 residues long. The V and J ends lost 3 bases and 9 bases, in that order; junction bases with no gene match: 7. The germline gives CDR1 GTSNPN, CDR2 SVGIG (reference sequence). CDR3 sequence: CAWSQPGQGKAFF. CDR3 coding DNA: TGTGCCTGGAGCCAACCGGGACAGGGGAAAGCTTTCTTT.

Only a few counts were recorded for this clone. The chain recombines TRBV29-1 with TRBJ2-3; 13 nucleotides line up with TRBD2. CDR1 and CDR2 from the germline V gene are SQVTM and ANQGSEA. V shed 7 bases, J shed 0 bases, and the junction held 13 bases outside the gene matches. The CDR3 is 18 residues long. The CDR3 DNA reads as TGCAGCGCCCGACTAGCGGGGGGTCTCATTTCTAGCACAGATACGCAGTATTTT. This translates into CSARLAGGLISSTDTQYF.

This rearrangement joins TRBV5-4 to TRBJ2-3, with 7 positions matching TRBD2. This CDR3 spans 13 amino acids. Trimming removed 4 bases from V and 9 bases from J; junction bases left unmatched: 8. Germline V gene data show CDR1 as SGHNT and CDR2 as YYREEE (reference sequence). CDR3 loop: CASSPWGAGTQYF. The DNA of the CDR3 is TGTGCCAGCAGCCCCTGGGGAGCGGGGACGCAGTATTTT.

In its sample, this clone was seen a few times. The chain couples TRBV6-6 to TRBJ2-5; 7 positions match TRBD1. The germline V gene encodes CDR1 MNHNY and CDR2 SVGAGI (reference sequence). Trimming removed 6 bases from V and 1 base from J; junction bases left unmatched: 8. CDR3 size: 15 residues. This chain's CDR3 is CASRTGMRGQETQYF. The DNA for the CDR3 is TGTGCCAGCAGGACAGGGATGAGGGGCCAAGAGACCCAGTACTTC.

This clone was observed a handful of times. The chain uses TRBV29-1 and TRBJ2-3; no clear D gene. The germline V gene has CDR1 SQVTM and CDR2 ANQGSEA. V lost 5 bases to trimming and J lost 7 bases, with 19 bases between them. The CDR3 loop spans 14 amino acids. DNA for the CDR3: TGCAGCGTTTGTTTCATCCAAGCTTCAAATACGCAGTATTTT. Translation: CSVCFIQASNTQYF.

The gene calls are TRBV29-1 and TRBJ2-2; TRBD1 or TRBD2 may be the D gene (5 bases each). The CDR3 sequence is 19 residues long. From germline, CDR1 is SQVTM and CDR2 ANQGSEA. Trimming cost V 1 base and J 4 bases, with 25 bases left between them. Here the CDR3 reads CSVEGGLGRGASATGELFF. CDR3 nucleotides: TGCAGCGTTGAAGGGGGGTTAGGCAGAGGCGCCTCGGCCACCGGGGAGCTGTTTTTT.